Listed below are T cell receptor beta chains from one sample, sequenced in a study of blood T cells in healthy people across ages. Each CDR3 protein is one row after TCRdb ran MiXCR on the 5' RACE reads. The sample consists of almost 550,000 distinct CDR3 sequences, approximately 25% of them appearing once. The same data also contributed to another study, on T cells of mothers and their children.

Material for sequencing was blood. The receptor source for this set is a boy between 10 and 17 years old in good health. CDR3s leave out the opening cysteine and the closing phenylalanine or tryptophan.

ASSLGGKGSNQPQH,TRBV12-3/TRBV12-4,TRBJ1-5
ASSQVQLAGGYEQF,TRBV14,TRBJ2-1
ASSLDPSGETQY,TRBV11-2,TRBJ2-5
ASSLSNRFPHEQY,TRBV27,-
SARDSSSGLTGELF,TRBV20-1,TRBJ2-2
ASSQAFGTGVYEQC,TRBV14,TRBJ2-7
ASSLLPIQNTEAF,TRBV7-3,TRBJ1-1
ASSSSLDTQY,TRBV7-2,TRBJ2-3
ASSPGPRSAF,TRBV7-3,TRBJ1-1
SASNGQGLQETQY,TRBV20-1,TRBJ2-5
ASSSPLAGEDTQY,TRBV5-1,TRBJ2-3
ASSSREGLRGWDSPLH,TRBV5-1,TRBJ1-6
ASSSTTRLDEQY,TRBV28,TRBJ2-7
ASSVSGLNTEAF,TRBV9,TRBJ1-1
ASSYKTGEAKNIQY,TRBV6-2/TRBV6-3,TRBJ2-4
ASSLEPSGGASEETQY,TRBV5-1,TRBJ2-5
ASSYRGREQF,TRBV5-1,TRBJ2-1
ASSYDSTRDEQF,TRBV6-5,-
ASSFHIAGGYEQY,TRBV27,TRBJ2-7
ASSPGTSGGANTQY,TRBV5-1,TRBJ2-3
ASSRFLYRATNEKLF,TRBV4-1,TRBJ1-4
ASSRPRRGEVLAKNIQY,TRBV7-9,TRBJ2-4
ASSLPLAGGTDTQY,TRBV7-2,TRBJ2-3